This T cell receptor (beta chain) was identified in a study of metastatic and nonmetastatic thyroid tumors. The V gene's germline CDR1 is MGHDK and CDR2 SYGVNS. V lost 5 bases to trimming and J lost 2 bases, with 14 bases between them. The CDR3 covers 15 residues. This clone was seen repeatedly, ten times or more. Thyroid surgery was performed in patients who had received no treatment beforehand. TCRdb ran MiXCR on the PCR reads. Among 45,000 to 65,000 clones listed, around a sixth were seen once. The chain recombines TRBV25-1 with TRBJ2-3; no definite D call. The receptor's source is a female donor with papillary thyroid cancer or a benign thyroid nodule (not recorded which). Some clones in this sample may be carry-over from other donors' samples. Sequencing input: blood. In DNA form, the CDR3 reads TGTGCCAGCAGTCCAGAAGCCACGCTCACAGATACGCAGTATTTT. Residues: CASSPEATLTDTQYF.